This T cell receptor beta chain was sequenced for a study of T cells after yellow fever vaccination. Overall study context: Those fractions that held only low numbers of cells were prepared using the SMART-Seq v4 Ultra Low Input RNA kit. The study, taken as a whole, reports: CD4 and CD8 compartments shared a small share of clonotypes, likely from convergent recombination. Weaker, the secondary response peaked sooner, at day 5 versus 15.

As for this clonotype: Its cognate antigen is unknown.

The CDR3 extends over 16 amino acids. The ends were cut back, 2 bases at V and 0 bases at J, with 12 bases in the middle. Germline CDR1 SGHVS, CDR2 FQNEAQ. It was through 5'RACE template switching that TCR cDNA was made, with a universal primer site and UMIs added. Each CDR3 protein is one row after TCRdb ran MiXCR on the 5' RACE reads. The sample consists of a few hundred thousand distinct CDR3 sequences, around 10% of them appearing once. The specimen comprised PBMCs, sampled on the day of the first yellow fever vaccination. J is TRBJ2-3 and V is TRBV7-8; no clear D. This TCR came from a man aged 18 to 35 who received the YFV17D yellow fever vaccine. The CDR3 reads CASSLMATQSTDTQYF. The CDR3 DNA is TGTGCCAGCAGCTTAATGGCCACTCAGAGCACAGATACGCAGTATTTT.